Shown below are 16 T cell receptor beta chains from a single sample sequenced in a study of CD8+CD57+ T cells in acquired aplastic anemia. It was genomic DNA that served as the template for profiling TCR beta VDJ and CDR3. TCRdb redid the calling of the reads with MiXCR, one entry per CDR3 protein. In the table there are about 220,000 distinct CDR3 sequences, approximately 35% of which are singletons. The source material was sorted CD4+, CD8+, or CD8+CD57+ T cells (not recorded which) from PBMCs. These receptors were collected from a human donor in good health, serving as a control.

The V and J genes are TRBV5-5 and TRBJ2-7; D ambiguous. The CDR3 contains 16 residues. Germline values: CDR1 SGHKS, CDR2 YYEKEE (reference sequence). The V and J ends lost 1 base and 0 bases respectively, with 14 bases between them. CDR3: CASSLIGFGDSYEQYF. CDR3 DNA: TGTGCCAGCAGCTTGATAGGGTTTGGGGACTCCTACGAGCAGTACTTC.

As regards this clonotype: This may be a read error, as it is one base from a much larger clone. This CDR3 fails to terminate in the conserved phenylalanine or tryptophan, so it likely reflects a read error. This chain links TRBV4-1 with TRBJ2-7; 7 bases fit TRBD2. Trimming removed 1 base from V and 3 bases from J; junction bases left unmatched: 6. The germline CDR1 and CDR2 sequences are MGHRA and YSYEKL. The CDR3 is 15 amino acids. As DNA, the CDR3 is TGCGCCAGCAGCCAAGCTACTAGCGTAGGCTACGAGCAGTACTCC. Its protein product is CASSQATSVGYEQYS.

Turning to this clonotype: Because the CDR3 is missing its conserved closing phenylalanine or tryptophan, this is likely a read error. The chain couples TRBV3-1 to TRBJ1-1, with 7 bases aligning to TRBD1. The CDR3 is 14 residues long. Germline V gene sequence: CDR1 LGHDT, CDR2 YNNKEL (reference sequence). J gave up 7 bases and V 2 bases, and 7 bases lay outside the gene matches. The CDR3 region is CASSQSWTGHEAFS. In DNA, the CDR3 is TGTGCCAGCAGCCAAAGTTGGACAGGCCATGAAGCTTTCTCT.

This clonotype occurred a few times. With a much larger clone just one base away, this may be a read error. This chain joins TRBV19 and TRBJ1-1, with a tentative D call TRBD1 (5 bases). V gave up 4 bases and J gave up 9 bases, with 15 bases separating them. Germline V gene data show CDR1 as LNHDA and CDR2 as SQIVND (reference sequence). The CDR3 is made up of 13 amino acids. The CDR3 sequence is CASSTGAKVKAFF. The CDR3 bases are TGTGCCAGTAGTACCGGGGCCAAGGTAAAAGCTTTCTTT.

On this clonotype: This may arise from a read error, as a much more abundant clone is one base away. V and J are TRBV5-2 and TRBJ2-7; TRBD2 is the table's D call, not checked against the DNA. TRBV5-2 is described as a pseudogene. The CDR3 sequence is 15 residues long. The CDR3 DNA follows: TGTGCCAGCAACTTGACTAGCGGGAGCTCCTACGAGCAGTACTTC. Translation: CASNLTSGSSYEQYF.

Only a few counts were recorded for this clonotype. The chain carries TRBV7-2 and TRBJ1-1, with D possibly being TRBD1 (6 bases). Germline values: CDR1 SGHTA, CDR2 FQGNSA. CDR3 length equals 14 residues. V shed 5 bases and J shed 4 bases, with 14 bases lying between them. CDR3 nucleotides: TGTGCCAGCAGCCCCGTAGGGGGTAGCACTGAAGCTTTCTTT. It yields the protein CASSPVGGSTEAFF.

CDR3 amino acids: CASSQAGRVYGYTF. Here the CDR3 DNA reads TGTGCCAGCAGCCAAGCAGGCAGGGTCTATGGCTACACCTTC. The chain has TRBV3-1 and TRBJ1-2, with D perhaps TRBD1 (5 bases). Germline V CDR1 and CDR2: LGHDT, YNNKEL (reference sequence). V was clipped by 1 base and J by 4 bases, with 10 bases between them. The length of the CDR3 is 14 residues.

This clonotype was detected only a few times. J is TRBJ2-3 and V is TRBV6-5; D not certain. Germline values: CDR1 MNHEY, CDR2 SVGAGI. The CDR3 runs to 14 residues. V was pared by 6 bases and J by 2 bases, with 12 bases between. DNA of the CDR3: TGTGCCAGCAGGTTTAAAACCTTCACAGATACGCAGTATTTT. Translation gives CASRFKTFTDTQYF.

A word on this clonotype: The CDR3 does not end in the conserved phenylalanine or tryptophan, so this is likely a read error. The J gene is TRBJ1-2, the V gene TRBV25-1, with TRBD1 matching over 9 bases. Trimming at V came to 4 bases and at J to 4 bases, leaving 10 bases not matched to a gene. Germline V gene sequence: CDR1 MGHDK, CDR2 SYGVNS. The CDR3 totals 16 residues. This chain's CDR3 is CASSGPGQGSSYGYTL. CDR3 in DNA: TGTGCCAGCAGTGGCCCTGGACAGGGGTCGAGCTATGGCTACACCCTC.

This clonotype showed up many times. The chain links TRBV29-1 to TRBJ1-4, with D possibly TRBD1 on 6 matching bases. The CDR3 spans 14 residues. V lost 4 bases to trimming and J lost 7 bases, with 16 bases between them. Germline assignment: CDR1 SQVTM and CDR2 ANQGSEA. The CDR3 loop is CSVGGGAVGEKLFF. In nucleotides, the CDR3 is TGCAGCGTTGGAGGGGGGGCTGTCGGTGAAAAACTGTTTTTT.

This clonotype was picked up many times. V and J are TRBV2 and TRBJ1-2, with D uncertain. Trimming removed 2 bases at V and 4 bases at J, with 8 bases between. Germline V gene data show CDR1 as SNHLY and CDR2 as FYNNEI. The CDR3 contains 13 residues. The CDR3 nucleotides are TGTGCCAGCAGTGAATTGGGTCTCTATGGCTACACCTTC. Translating gives CASSELGLYGYTF. The complete variable domain, with remaining parts taken from reference TRBV2 and TRBJ1-2, reads EPEVTQTPSHQVTQMGQEVILRCVPISNHLYFYWYRQILGQKVEFLVSFYNNEISEKSEIFDDQFSVERPDGSNFTLKIRSTKLEDSAMYFCASSELGLYGYTFGSGTRLTVV.

To note about this clonotype: Sequence at one end of the junction differs from germline and may be a read error. The chain combines TRBV7-3 with TRBJ1-6; no definite D call. Per germline, CDR1 SGHTA and CDR2 FQGTGA. CDR3 length equals 13 residues. The CDR3 nucleotides are TGTACCAGCAGCTGCACATCAGATTCACCCCTCCACTTT. This gives the protein CTSSCTSDSPLHF.

This clonotype was counted many times. V gene TRBV20-1 combines with J gene TRBJ2-1; 9 nucleotides agree with TRBD2. V trimming: 4 bases; J trimming: 6 bases; junction bases outside the gene matches: 7. The CDR3 loop spans 14 amino acids. The V gene's germline CDR1 is DFQATT and CDR2 SNEGSKA (reference sequence). The CDR3 DNA sequence: TGCAGTGCTAAGGCGGGAGGGCCGATCAATGAGCAGTTCTTC. This gives the protein CSAKAGGPINEQFF.

This clonotype was observed a handful of times. The chain recombines TRBV20-1 with TRBJ2-3; 9 bases fit TRBD1. This CDR3 is 14 amino acids long. Per the germline V gene, CDR1 is DFQATT and CDR2 is SNEGSKA (reference sequence). The trim removed 4 bases at V and 11 bases at J, leaving 13 bases unmatched. In DNA, the CDR3 is TGCAGTGCTACACCGGGACAGGGCGCCAATGAGCAGTATTTT. It specifies CSATPGQGANEQYF.

This chain joins TRBV10-3 and TRBJ2-1; 12 nucleotides align to TRBD2. V shed 3 bases, J shed 4 bases, and the junction held 4 bases outside the gene matches. Germline V gives CDR1 ENHRY, CDR2 SYGVKD. The CDR3 consists of 16 residues. The CDR3 DNA reads as TGTGCCATCAGTGAAGGGACTAGCGGGTCTTACAATGAGCAGTTCTTC. The encoded protein is CAISEGTSGSYNEQFF.

This clonotype was seen many times. The chain links TRBV29-1 to TRBJ1-4; D possibly corresponds to TRBD1 (5 bases). Deletions cut 4 bases from V and 3 bases from J, with 15 bases between. CDR1 SQVTM and CDR2 ANQGSEA come from the germline V gene. The CDR3 is made up of 15 amino acids. In DNA, the CDR3 is TGCAGCGTTGGAGGAGGGGCGTTCGCTAATGAAAAACTGTTTTTT. Amino acids: CSVGGGAFANEKLFF.